This T cell receptor beta chain was sequenced in a study of post-analysis software for immune sequencing data. V dropped 7 bases and J dropped 3; count of bases not matched to a gene: 6. The length of the CDR3 is 15 residues. The library was made from cDNA and included unique molecular identifiers. Using its own MiXCR run on the PCR reads, TCRdb lists one record per CDR3 protein. The sample consists of roughly 700,000 distinct CDR3 sequences, 25% to 30% of them appearing once. Concerning this clonotype: Its antigen remains unknown.

The study, taken as a whole, reports: The five TRBV segments detected at higher frequency in patients than in controls included TRBV5-6, TRBV5-1 and TRBV20-1.

The rearrangement uses TRBV12-3 or TRBV12-4 and TRBJ2-1; TRBD2 agrees at 10 bases. Material: blood. This clonotype was obtained from a girl between 5 and 17 years old with multiple sclerosis. This CDR3 reads CASINSGGYYNEQFF. CDR3 DNA sequence: TGTGCCAGCATTAATAGCGGGGGGTACTACAATGAGCAGTTCTTC.